This T cell receptor (beta chain) originates from a study of graft-versus-host responses after intestinal transplantation. Study-wide context: Each of the recipients got a multivisceral, liver-intestinal, or isolated intestinal transplant.

This clone appeared a few times. Responders that carried the CFSE label, approximately 200,000 of them, were plated with approximately 200,000 irradiated, violet-dye-labeled stimulator cells. Proliferating responders of the CD3+CD4+ and CD3+CD8+ phenotypes with low CFSE were sorted after the reaction. Broader study findings: Marrow from the recipient contained GvH clones, some of which had appeared first in ileum or blood.

Only in-frame clones appear in the TCRdb table, and some are missing; sequencing was by immunoSEQ multiplex PCR. The data show 15,000 to 20,000 clones, with roughly 33% seen just once and 1.5% to 2.5% held by the top ten. The V gene lost 4 bases and the J gene lost 3 bases, with 11 bases spanning the gap. CDR1 and CDR2 (germline): SGHNT, YYREEE (reference sequence). This CDR3 is 14 amino acids long. The receptor comes from a human patient who was an organ donor for intestinal transplantation. This specimen consisted of alloreactive CD4+ T cells from a mixed lymphocyte reaction culture, obtained before transplantation. The subset denotes: CFSE-low proliferating T cells sorted from roughly six-day pre-transplant mixed lymphocyte reaction (GvH or HvG direction). The chain recombines TRBV5-4 with TRBJ2-1, with a tentative D call TRBD2 (6 bases). The CDR3 DNA reads as TGTGCCAGCAGCCGACTGCGGGGCTACAATGAGCAGTTCTTC. It translates to CASSRLRGYNEQFF.